These T cell receptor beta chains were read from a single sample in a study of blood T cell repertoires in COVID-19. Clones were sequenced by immunoSEQ multiplex PCR, and TCRdb holds only the in-frame ones, with some missing. The sample includes roughly 100,000 clones, approximately 89% seen only once; the top ten take 15% to 20%. Sequencing used peripheral blood. Receptor source: a woman older than 75 in a cohort sampled during active COVID-19. Both conserved end residues are part of each CDR3. Clone size is not always given. Where it is, it says once, few, many or a class for expanded clones.

v_call	j_call	clone_size	cdr3_aa
TRBV7-8	TRBJ2-2	once	CASIPGRAGINTGELFF
TRBV11-2	TRBJ2-7	NA	CASSLANSNPYEQYF
TRBV5-5	TRBJ2-1	NA	CASTLPRTGVANEQFF
TRBV10-2	TRBJ1-5	few	CASSPGQSQPQHF
TRBV3-1/TRBV3-2	TRBJ1-1	NA	CASSRPGQIMNTEAFF
TRBV28	TRBJ1-4	NA	CASSLPLREKLFF
TRBV7-9	TRBJ1-1	NA	CASSLMTVRTEAFF
TRBV19	TRBJ2-2	once	CASSIGGELFF
TRBV4-1	TRBJ2-7	few	CASSRKESPLNEQYF
TRBV6-6	TRBJ2-7	NA	CASSYSPGTGFDEQYF
TRBV11-2	TRBJ2-5	NA	CASRGRGGVGETQYF
TRBV6-1	TRBJ1-1	NA	CASSETGAESNTEAFF
TRBV11-3	TRBJ2-1	NA	CASSSGTSGYNEQFF
TRBV4-1	TRBJ2-3	NA	CASSQDRETSPGMDTQYF
TRBV15	TRBJ1-5	NA	CATSRDPGALPQHF
TRBV15	TRBJ2-1	NA	CATSSPVYNEQFF
TRBV5-6	TRBJ2-7	NA	CASSLASSYEQYF
TRBV7-2	TRBJ1-2	NA	CASSFGTGAYGYTF
TRBV3-1/TRBV3-2	TRBJ2-1	NA	CASSQGPAGVDEQFF
TRBV28	TRBJ2-3	NA	CASHGTTNTQYF
TRBV7-2	TRBJ2-1	NA	CASSQPREQFF
TRBV24-1	TRBJ2-1	NA	CAPRRAGDSYNEQFF
TRBV3-1/TRBV3-2	TRBJ1-1	NA	CASSQGRDRLTEAFF
TRBV19	TRBJ2-5	NA	CASSIVAGRQETQYF
TRBV5-4	TRBJ2-7	NA	CASSSRDYSYEQYF